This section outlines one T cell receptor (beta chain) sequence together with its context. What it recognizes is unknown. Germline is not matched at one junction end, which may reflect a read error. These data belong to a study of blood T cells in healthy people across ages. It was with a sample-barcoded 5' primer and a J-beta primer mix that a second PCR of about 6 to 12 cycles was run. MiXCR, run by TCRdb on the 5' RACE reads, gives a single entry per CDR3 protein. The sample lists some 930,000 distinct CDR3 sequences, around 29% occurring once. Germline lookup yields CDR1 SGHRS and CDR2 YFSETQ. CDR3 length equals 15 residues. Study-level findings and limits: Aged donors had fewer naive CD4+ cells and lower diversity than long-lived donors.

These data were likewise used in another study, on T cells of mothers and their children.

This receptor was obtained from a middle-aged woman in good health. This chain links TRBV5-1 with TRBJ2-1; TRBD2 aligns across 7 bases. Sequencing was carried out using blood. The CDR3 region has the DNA TGCGCCAGCGGCTTGGGCGGGGGCTCCTACAATGAGCAGTTCTTC. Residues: CASGLGGGSYNEQFF.